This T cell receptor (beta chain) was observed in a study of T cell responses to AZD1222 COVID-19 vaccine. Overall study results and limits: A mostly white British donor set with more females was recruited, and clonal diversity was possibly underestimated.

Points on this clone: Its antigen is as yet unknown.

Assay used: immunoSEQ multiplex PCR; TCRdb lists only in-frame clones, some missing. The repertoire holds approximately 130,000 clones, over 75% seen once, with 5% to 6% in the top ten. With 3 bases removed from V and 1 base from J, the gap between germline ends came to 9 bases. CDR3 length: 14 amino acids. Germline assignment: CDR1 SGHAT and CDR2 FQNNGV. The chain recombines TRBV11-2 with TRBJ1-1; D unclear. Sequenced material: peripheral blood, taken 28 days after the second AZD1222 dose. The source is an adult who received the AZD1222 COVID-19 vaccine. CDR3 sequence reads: CASSLASKNTEAFF. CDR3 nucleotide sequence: TGTGCCAGCAGCTTGGCCAGTAAGAACACTGAAGCTTTCTTT.